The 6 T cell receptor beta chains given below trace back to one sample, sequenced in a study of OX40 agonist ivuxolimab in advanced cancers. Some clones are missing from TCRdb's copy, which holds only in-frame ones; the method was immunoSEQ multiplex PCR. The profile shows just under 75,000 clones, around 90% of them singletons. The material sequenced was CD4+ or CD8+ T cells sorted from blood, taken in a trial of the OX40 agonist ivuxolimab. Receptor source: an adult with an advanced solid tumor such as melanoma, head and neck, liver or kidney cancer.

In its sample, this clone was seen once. CDR3 protein: CAIQNERNTQYF. The CDR3 DNA is TGTGCCATCCAGAACGAGCGAAATACGCAGTATTTT. V and J are TRBV10-3 and TRBJ2-3; no firm D call. V dropped 8 bases and J dropped 7 bases, with 13 bases sitting between them. Germline CDR1 reads ENHRY; CDR2 reads SYGVKD. The CDR3 has 12 amino acids.

The CDR3: CASIKSTSNYGYTF. CDR3 bases: TGTGCCAGCATCAAGTCCACATCTAACTATGGCTACACCTTC. The genes are TRBV13 and TRBJ1-2; D gene uncertain. V was trimmed by 7 bases and J by 0 bases, leaving 12 bases between them. This CDR3 is built from 14 residues. Germline V gene data show CDR1 as PRHDT and CDR2 as FYEKMQ (reference sequence).

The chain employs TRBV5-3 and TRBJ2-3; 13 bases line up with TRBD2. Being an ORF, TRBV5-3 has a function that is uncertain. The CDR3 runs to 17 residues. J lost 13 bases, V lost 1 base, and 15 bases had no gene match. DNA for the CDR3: TGTGCCAGAAGCTTGTTTACTAGCGGGAGGGCCTACCGGCGAGAGTATTTT. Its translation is CARSLFTSGRAYRREYF.

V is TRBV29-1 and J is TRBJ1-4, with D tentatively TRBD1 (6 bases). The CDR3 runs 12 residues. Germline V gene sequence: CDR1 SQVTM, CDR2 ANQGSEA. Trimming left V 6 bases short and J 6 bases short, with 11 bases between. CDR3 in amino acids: CSVQGIDEKLFF. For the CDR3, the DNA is TGCAGCGTCCAGGGGATCGATGAAAAACTGTTTTTT. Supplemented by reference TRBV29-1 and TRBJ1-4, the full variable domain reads SAVISQKPSRDICQRGTSLTIQCQVDSQVTMMFWYRQQPGQSLTLIATANQGSEATYESGFVIDKFPISRPNLTFSTLTVSNMSPEDSSIYLCSVQGIDEKLFFGSGTQLSVL.

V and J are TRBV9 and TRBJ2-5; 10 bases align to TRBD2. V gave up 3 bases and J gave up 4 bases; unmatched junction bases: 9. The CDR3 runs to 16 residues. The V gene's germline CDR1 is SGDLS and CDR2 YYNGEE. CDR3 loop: CASSGRTSGVGETQYF. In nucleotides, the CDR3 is TGTGCCAGCAGCGGCCGGACTAGCGGTGTCGGAGAGACCCAGTACTTC. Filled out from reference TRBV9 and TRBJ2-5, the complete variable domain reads DSGVTQTPKHLITATGQRVTLRCSPRSGDLSVYWYQQSLDQGLQFLIQYYNGEERAKGNILERFSAQQFPDLHSELNLSSLELGDSALYFCASSGRTSGVGETQYFGPGTRLLVL.

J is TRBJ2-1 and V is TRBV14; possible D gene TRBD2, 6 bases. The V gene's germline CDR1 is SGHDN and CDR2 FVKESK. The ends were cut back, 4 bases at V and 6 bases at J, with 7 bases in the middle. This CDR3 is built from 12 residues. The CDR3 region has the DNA TGTGCCAGCAGCCGACTAGTCAATGAGCAGTTCTTC. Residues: CASSRLVNEQFF.